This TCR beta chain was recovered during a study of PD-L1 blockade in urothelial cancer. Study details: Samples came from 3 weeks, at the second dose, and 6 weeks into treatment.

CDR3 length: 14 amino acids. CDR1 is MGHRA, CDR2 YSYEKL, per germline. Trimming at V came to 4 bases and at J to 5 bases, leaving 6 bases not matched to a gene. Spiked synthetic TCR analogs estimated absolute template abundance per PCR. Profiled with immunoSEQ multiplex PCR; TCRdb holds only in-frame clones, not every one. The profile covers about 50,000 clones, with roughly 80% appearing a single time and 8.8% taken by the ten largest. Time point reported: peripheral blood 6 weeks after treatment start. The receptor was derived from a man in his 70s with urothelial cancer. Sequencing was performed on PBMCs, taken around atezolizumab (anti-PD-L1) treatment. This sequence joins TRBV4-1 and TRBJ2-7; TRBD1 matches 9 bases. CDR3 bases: TGCGCCAGCAGCCGGGGACAGGGAGGAGACGAGCAGTACTTC. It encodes CASSRGQGGDEQYF.